Presented here are 21 T cell receptor beta chains from one specimen sequenced in a study of cytomegalovirus exposure and HLA in healthy donors. TCRdb keeps only in-frame clones here, not all; method: immunoSEQ multiplex PCR. The profile shows 95,000 to 150,000 clones, 94% of them singletons. The sample consisted of PBMCs. These receptors were collected from a woman aged 18-29 years in good health and CMV-seronegative.

The rearrangement uses TRBV2 and TRBJ1-2, with D tentatively TRBD1 (5 bases). The CDR3 runs to 16 residues. Germline loops: CDR1 SNHLY, CDR2 FYNNEI. V lost 4 bases and J 1 base, leaving 16 bases between the germline ends. The CDR3 here is CASSVLDRLLNYGYTF. The CDR3 nucleotides read TGTGCCAGCAGTGTCCTCGACAGATTACTTAACTATGGCTACACCTTC.

This clone appeared a single time. The chain has TRBV5-4 and TRBJ2-4, with 13 nucleotides matching TRBD2. Trimming removed 3 bases from V and 0 bases from J; junction bases left unmatched: 3. The germline gives CDR1 SGHNT, CDR2 YYREEE (reference sequence). The CDR3 runs 17 residues. CDR3 loop: CASSWTSGGGAKNIQYF. For the CDR3, the DNA is TGTGCCAGCAGCTGGACTAGCGGGGGCGGAGCCAAAAACATTCAGTACTTC.

This chain uses TRBV7-2 with TRBJ1-3; tentatively, D is TRBD1 (5 bases). The V and J ends lost 0 bases and 0 bases respectively, with 24 bases between them. CDR3 length equals 21 residues. Germline V gives CDR1 SGHTA, CDR2 FQGNSA. The CDR3 spells CASSLAAEGLPYCLSGNTIYF. The CDR3 DNA sequence: TGTGCCAGCAGCTTAGCCGCTGAGGGACTGCCTTACTGCCTCTCTGGAAACACCATATATTTT.

The chain carries TRBV9 and TRBJ2-5, with D perhaps matching TRBD1 (7 bases). The length of the CDR3 is 14 residues. Germline loops: CDR1 SGDLS, CDR2 YYNGEE. Between the trimmed V and J ends, which lost 3 bases and 4 bases, there was a span of 13 bases. The CDR3 DNA follows: TGTGCCAGCAGCGGAACGCGGGACAGAGAGACCCAGTACTTC. Its translation is CASSGTRDRETQYF.

The genes are TRBV30 and TRBJ1-2; D may be TRBD1 (5 bases). Trimming took off 1 base at V and 11 bases at J, with 17 bases between the two ends. This CDR3 comprises 13 residues. The germline V gene has CDR1 GTSNPN and CDR2 SVGIG (reference sequence). DNA for the CDR3: TGTGCCTGGAGTGCCGACGGCAGGGTGCGGTACACCTTC. Protein: CAWSADGRVRYTF.

This chain links TRBV4-1 with TRBJ2-2; 15 bases map to TRBD2. CDR3 size: 18 residues. Germline values: CDR1 MGHRA, CDR2 YSYEKL. V gave up 3 bases and J gave up 4 bases; unmatched junction bases: 6. The CDR3 here is CASSHAGLAGGGTGELFF. The DNA for the CDR3 is TGCGCCAGCAGCCACGCGGGACTAGCGGGAGGAGGCACCGGGGAGCTGTTTTTT.

The chain carries TRBV7-3 and TRBJ2-1, with 9 bases lining up with TRBD2. The CDR3 is 16 amino acids. The V segment lost 2 bases and the J segment 4 bases; nucleotides outside the gene matches: 6. Germline-derived CDR1 and CDR2 are SGHTA and FQGTGA. DNA for the CDR3: TGTGCCAGCAGCTTATCGGGGCTAGCGGGGTACAATGAGCAGTTCTTC. Translated, it gives CASSLSGLAGYNEQFF.

The chain employs TRBV19 and TRBJ1-2, with TRBD1 matching 7 bases. The CDR3 covers 13 residues. Per the germline V gene, CDR1 is LNHDA and CDR2 is SQIVND (reference sequence). V dropped 5 bases and J dropped 7; count of bases not matched to a gene: 7. The CDR3 DNA is TGTGCCAGTAGTGCGACAGGGTACTCTGGCTACACCTTC. It yields the protein CASSATGYSGYTF.

This clone showed up just once. V and J are TRBV4-1 and TRBJ2-7; TRBD1 might be the D (6 bases). Germline-derived CDR1 and CDR2 are MGHRA and YSYEKL. Trimming took 2 bases from V and 2 from J, leaving 10 bases between them. This CDR3 contains 14 residues. The CDR3 DNA sequence: TGCGCCAGCAGCCAATTCGACAGGACCTACGAGCAGTACTTC. This codes for CASSQFDRTYEQYF.

This chain connects TRBV19 to TRBJ1-5, with D possibly TRBD1 on 6 matching bases. CDR1 is LNHDA, CDR2 SQIVND, per germline (reference sequence). The CDR3 is 15 residues long. The V end was cut by 7 bases, the J end by 4 bases, with 17 bases between. The CDR3 DNA sequence: TGTGCCAGTAACAAACAGACAGGAGGTAATCAGCCCCAGCATTTT. Protein product: CASNKQTGGNQPQHF.

This clone was detected once. This chain uses TRBV28 with TRBJ1-5; D unresolved. Germline values: CDR1 MDHEN, CDR2 SYDVKM. There are 16 residues in the CDR3. CDR3 protein: CAAGEVDLLGNQPQHF. The DNA of the CDR3 is TGTGCGGCGGGCGAGGTGGACCTATTGGGAAATCAGCCCCAGCATTTT. The complete variable domain, with remaining parts taken from reference TRBV28 and TRBJ1-5, reads DVKVTQSSRYLVKRTGEKVFLECVQDMDHENMFWYRQDPGLGLRLIYFSYDVKMKEKGDIPEGYSVSREKKERFSLILESASTNQTSMYLCAAGEVDLLGNQPQHFGDGTRLSIL.

V usage is TRBV6-6 and J usage is TRBJ1-4; the match to TRBD1 covers 8 bases. The length of the CDR3 is 15 residues. V dropped 6 bases and J dropped 7; count of bases not matched to a gene: 10. Germline CDR1 reads MNHNY; CDR2 reads SVGAGI (reference sequence). In nucleotides, the CDR3 is TGTGCCAGCAGGCCGCTTACAGGGGGAGCTGAAAAACTGTTTTTT. It specifies CASRPLTGGAEKLFF.

The rearrangement links TRBV28 to TRBJ2-3; TRBD2 agrees at 11 bases. Germline CDR1 reads MDHEN; CDR2 reads SYDVKM. The CDR3 spans 17 residues. The junction had 8 bases not matched to a gene; V was cut back by 3 bases and J by 3 bases. CDR3 amino acids: CASSFHSGGAKTDTQYF. Here the CDR3 DNA reads TGTGCCAGCAGTTTCCATAGCGGGGGGGCCAAAACAGATACGCAGTATTTT.

The count of this clone is one. This chain links TRBV4-1 with TRBJ2-3; 11 bases fit TRBD2. Germline V lookup: CDR1 MGHRA, CDR2 YSYEKL. The trim removed 4 bases at V and 2 bases at J, leaving 2 bases unmatched. CDR3 length: 15 residues. The CDR3 nucleotides are TGCGCCAGCAGCCGACTAGCGGGACTCACAGATACGCAGTATTTT. It specifies CASSRLAGLTDTQYF.

CDR3 sequence reads: CASSQDTYNEQFF. DNA of the CDR3: TGTGCCAGCAGCCAAGACACCTACAATGAGCAGTTCTTC. This chain joins TRBV7-3 and TRBJ2-1; D remains ambiguous. Per the germline V gene, CDR1 is SGHTA and CDR2 is FQGTGA. With 5 bases removed from V and 2 bases from J, the gap between germline ends came to 7 bases. The CDR3 is 13 residues long.

The V and J genes are TRBV29-1 and TRBJ2-6; 7 positions match TRBD1. CDR3 length: 14 amino acids. Trimming cost V 7 bases and J 4 bases; bases outside gene matches: 7. Per the germline V gene, CDR1 is SQVTM and CDR2 is ANQGSEA. The CDR3 sequence: CSARTGAGANVLTF. The CDR3 coding sequence is TGCAGCGCTAGAACAGGGGCCGGGGCCAACGTCCTGACTTTC.

This clone was observed a handful of times. The chain uses TRBV27 and TRBJ2-2; D is unresolved. Looked up from germline, CDR1 is MNHEY and CDR2 is SMNVEV (reference sequence). With 4 bases removed from V and 3 bases from J, the gap between germline ends came to 3 bases. The CDR3 contains 12 residues. DNA for the CDR3: TGTGCCAGCAGTTCATACACCGGGGAGCTGTTTTTT. This sequence encodes CASSSYTGELFF.

Here the CDR3 DNA reads TGTGCCAGCGTCAAGACTAGCGGGAGCGGGGAGCTGTTTTTT. Its protein is CASVKTSGSGELFF. The chain employs TRBV27 and TRBJ2-2; 12 nucleotides align to TRBD2. With 8 bases clipped from V and 7 bases from J, the junction kept 5 bases outside the gene matches. The CDR3 has 14 amino acids. Germline V gene lookup returns CDR1 MNHEY and CDR2 SMNVEV (reference sequence).

The chain combines TRBV30 with TRBJ1-1, with D tentatively TRBD1 (5 bases). Germline V gene lookup returns CDR1 GTSNPN and CDR2 SVGIG (reference sequence). With 5 bases removed from V and 3 bases from J, the gap between germline ends came to 13 bases. The CDR3 extends over 13 amino acids. As DNA, the CDR3 is TGTGCCTGGGTGACACTCAGGGACACTGAAGCTTTCTTT. Amino acids: CAWVTLRDTEAFF.

This chain joins TRBV29-1 and TRBJ1-6, with D possibly matching TRBD1 (5 bases). Germline V CDR1 and CDR2: SQVTM, ANQGSEA. The CDR3 runs to 13 residues. V lost 6 bases to trimming and J lost 7 bases, with 13 bases between them. CDR3 protein: CSVLTVSNSPLHF. For the CDR3, the DNA is TGCAGCGTCTTGACAGTGTCAAATTCACCCCTCCACTTT.

This clone has a handful of counts. J is TRBJ1-5 and V is TRBV19; D is possibly TRBD1 (6 bases). CDR3 size: 14 residues. Trimming stripped 4 bases from V and 2 bases from J, with 9 bases between. Germline V gives CDR1 LNHDA, CDR2 SQIVND (reference sequence). CDR3 residues: CASSTHRGNQPQHF. CDR3 nucleotide sequence: TGTGCCAGTAGTACCCACAGGGGCAATCAGCCCCAGCATTTT.